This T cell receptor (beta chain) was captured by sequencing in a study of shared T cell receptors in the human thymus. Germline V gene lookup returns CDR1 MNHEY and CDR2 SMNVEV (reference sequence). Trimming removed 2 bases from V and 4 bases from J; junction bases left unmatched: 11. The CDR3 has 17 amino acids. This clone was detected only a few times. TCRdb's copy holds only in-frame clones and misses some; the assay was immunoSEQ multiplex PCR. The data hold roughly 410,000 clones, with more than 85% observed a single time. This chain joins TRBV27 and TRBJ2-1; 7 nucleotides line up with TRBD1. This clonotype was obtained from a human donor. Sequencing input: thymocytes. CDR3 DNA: TGTGCCAGCAGTTTAGATCGCTGGGACAGCGGATACAATGAGCAGTTCTTC. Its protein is CASSLDRWDSGYNEQFF.